This T cell receptor (beta chain) was identified in a study of regulatory T cells in long-lasting Graves disease. Combining iRepertoire HTBI primers with Arm-PCR of CDR3 regions, the authors built TCR beta libraries. From the multiplex PCR reads, TCRdb called clonotypes with MiXCR, one entry per CDR3 protein. This table has a few hundred thousand distinct CDR3 sequences, about 17% appearing once. Details on this clonotype: The antigen is not known.

With 2 bases removed from V and 5 bases from J, the gap between germline ends came to 7 bases. Germline V gives CDR1 SQVTM, CDR2 ANQGSEA. CDR3 size: 11 residues. Study results and caveats: When disease was persistent, TRBV28, TRBJ1-2 and TRBJ2-5 were the favored segments.

Regarding time point: newly diagnosed GD, antithyroid drugs for less than 3 months. PBMC RNA was the source of the TCR library. These records were also assigned to another study, of T cells in Graves' hyperthyroidism and ophthalmopathy. That source notes: Most clonotypes expanded in the thyroid (above 0.001) were also present in blood.

The sequence derives from a woman aged 25-40 years with Graves disease. Source: peripheral blood mononuclear cells (PBMCs), taken at new diagnosis, from a patient treated with antithyroid drugs. The chain is built from TRBV29-1 and TRBJ2-7; the D is unclear. As DNA, the CDR3 is TGCAGCGTTGAAAACATGGACGAGCAGTACTTC. It yields the protein CSVENMDEQYF.